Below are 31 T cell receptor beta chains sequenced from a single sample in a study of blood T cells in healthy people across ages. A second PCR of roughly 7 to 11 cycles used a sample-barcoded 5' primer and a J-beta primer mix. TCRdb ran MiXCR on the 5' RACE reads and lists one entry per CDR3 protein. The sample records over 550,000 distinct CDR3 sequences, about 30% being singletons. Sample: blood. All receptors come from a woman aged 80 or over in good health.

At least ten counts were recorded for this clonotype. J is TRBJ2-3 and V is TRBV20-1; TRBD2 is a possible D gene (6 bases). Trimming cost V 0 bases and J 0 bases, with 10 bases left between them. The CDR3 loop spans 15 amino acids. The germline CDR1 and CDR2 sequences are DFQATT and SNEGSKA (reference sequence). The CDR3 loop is CSARDSGTSTDTQYF. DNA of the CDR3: TGCAGTGCTAGAGATTCCGGGACTAGCACAGATACGCAGTATTTT.

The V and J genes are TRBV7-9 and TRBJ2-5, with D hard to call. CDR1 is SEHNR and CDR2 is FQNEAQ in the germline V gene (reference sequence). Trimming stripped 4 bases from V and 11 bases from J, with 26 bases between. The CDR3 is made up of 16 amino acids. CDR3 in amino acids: CASSSACDPQGNEQYF. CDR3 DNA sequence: TGTGCCAGCAGCTCCGCTTGTGACCCGCAAGGCAATGAGCAGTACTTC.

For the CDR3, the DNA is TGTGCCAGCAGTTTGACCTCCGACATTGAAGCTTTCTTT. Translating gives CASSLTSDIEAFF. The chain recombines TRBV12-3 or TRBV12-4 with TRBJ1-1; the D is unclear. The CDR3 covers 13 residues. Deletions cut 3 bases from V and 7 bases from J, with 12 bases between.

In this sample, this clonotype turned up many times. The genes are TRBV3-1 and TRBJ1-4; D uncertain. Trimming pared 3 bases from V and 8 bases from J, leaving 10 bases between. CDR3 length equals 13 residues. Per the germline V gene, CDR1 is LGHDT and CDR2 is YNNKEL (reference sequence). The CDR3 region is CASSHTTEEKLFF. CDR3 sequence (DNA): TGTGCCAGCAGCCACACAACAGAAGAAAAACTGTTTTTT.

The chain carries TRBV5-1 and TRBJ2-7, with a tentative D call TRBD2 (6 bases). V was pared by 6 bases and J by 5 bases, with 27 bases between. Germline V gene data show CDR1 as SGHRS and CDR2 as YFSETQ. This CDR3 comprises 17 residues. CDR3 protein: CASTNLGLGGRGDEQYF. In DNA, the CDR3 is TGCGCCAGCACCAACTTGGGGCTGGGAGGACGAGGGGACGAGCAGTACTTC. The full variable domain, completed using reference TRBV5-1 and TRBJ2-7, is KAGVTQTPRYLIKTRGQQVTLSCSPISGHRSVSWYQQTPGQGLQFLFEYFSETQRNKGNFPGRFSGRQFSNSRSEMNVSTLELGDSALYLCASTNLGLGGRGDEQYFGPGTRLTVT.

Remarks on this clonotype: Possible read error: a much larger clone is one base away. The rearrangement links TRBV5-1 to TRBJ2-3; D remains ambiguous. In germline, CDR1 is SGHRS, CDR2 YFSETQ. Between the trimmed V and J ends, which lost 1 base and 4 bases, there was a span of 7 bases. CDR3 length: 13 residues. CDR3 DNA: TGCGCCAGCAGCTTGAAGAGCGCAGATACGCAGTATTTT. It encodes CASSLKSADTQYF.

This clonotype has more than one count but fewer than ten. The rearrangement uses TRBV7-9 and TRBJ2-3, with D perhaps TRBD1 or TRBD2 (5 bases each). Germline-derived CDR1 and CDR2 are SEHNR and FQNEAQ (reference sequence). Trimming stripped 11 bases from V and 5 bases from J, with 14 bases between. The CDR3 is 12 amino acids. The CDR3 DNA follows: TGTGCCGGGGCGCGGGTCGAAGATACGCAGTATTTT. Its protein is CAGARVEDTQYF.

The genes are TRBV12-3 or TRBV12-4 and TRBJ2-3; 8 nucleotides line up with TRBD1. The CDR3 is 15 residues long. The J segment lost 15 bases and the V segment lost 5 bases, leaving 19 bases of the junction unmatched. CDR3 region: CASSPDRVGPDMQYF. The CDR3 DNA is TGTGCCAGCAGTCCGGACAGGGTAGGGCCAGATATGCAATATTTT.

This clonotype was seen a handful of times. The CDR3 coding sequence is TGTGCCACCAGTGAAAGGGGGCGAGACGAGCAGTACTTC. Amino acids: CATSERGRDEQYF. V is TRBV24-1 and J is TRBJ2-7, with 7 bases fitting TRBD1. CDR3 length: 13 amino acids. Looked up from germline, CDR1 is KGHDR and CDR2 is SFDVKD. The J segment lost 5 bases and the V segment lost 4 bases, leaving 4 bases of the junction unmatched.

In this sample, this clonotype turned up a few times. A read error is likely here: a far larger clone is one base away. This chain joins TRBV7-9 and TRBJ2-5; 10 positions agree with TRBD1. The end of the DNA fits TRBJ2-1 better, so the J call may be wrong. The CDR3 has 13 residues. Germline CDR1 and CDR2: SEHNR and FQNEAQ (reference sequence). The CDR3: CASSRTGGETQFF. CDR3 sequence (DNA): TGTGCCAGCAGCCGGACAGGGGGAGAGACCCAGTTCTTC.

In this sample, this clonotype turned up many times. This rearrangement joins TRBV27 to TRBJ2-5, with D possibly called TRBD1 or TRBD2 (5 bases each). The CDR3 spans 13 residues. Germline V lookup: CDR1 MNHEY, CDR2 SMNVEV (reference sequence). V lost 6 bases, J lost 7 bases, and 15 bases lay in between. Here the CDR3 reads CASRTRGGGTQYF. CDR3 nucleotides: TGTGCCAGCAGAACAAGGGGTGGGGGGACCCAGTACTTC.

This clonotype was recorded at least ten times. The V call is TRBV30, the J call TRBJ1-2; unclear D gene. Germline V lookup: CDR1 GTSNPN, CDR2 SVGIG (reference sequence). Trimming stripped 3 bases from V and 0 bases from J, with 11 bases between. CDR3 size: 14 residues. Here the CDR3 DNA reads TGTGCCTGGAGCCTTACAGTGGCTAACTATGGCTACACCTTC. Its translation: CAWSLTVANYGYTF.

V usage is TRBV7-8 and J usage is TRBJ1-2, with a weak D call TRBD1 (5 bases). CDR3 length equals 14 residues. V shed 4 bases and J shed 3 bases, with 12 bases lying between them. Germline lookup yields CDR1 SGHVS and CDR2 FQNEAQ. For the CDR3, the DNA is TGTGCCAGCAGCTGGGGCGGTCAGGACTATGGCTACACCTTC. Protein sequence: CASSWGGQDYGYTF. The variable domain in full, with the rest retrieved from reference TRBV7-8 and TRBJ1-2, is GAGVSQSPRYKVAKRGQDVALRCDPISGHVSLFWYQQALGQGPEFLTYFQNEAQLDKSGLPSDRFFAERPEGSVSTLKIQRTQQEDSAVYLCASSWGGQDYGYTFGSGTRLTVV.

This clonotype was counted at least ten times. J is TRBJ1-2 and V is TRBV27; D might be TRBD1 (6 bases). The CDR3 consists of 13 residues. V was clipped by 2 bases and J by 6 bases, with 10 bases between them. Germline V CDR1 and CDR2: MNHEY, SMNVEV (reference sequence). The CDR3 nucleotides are TGTGCCAGCAGTTTACGGGCAGGGGATGGCTACACCTTC. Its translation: CASSLRAGDGYTF.

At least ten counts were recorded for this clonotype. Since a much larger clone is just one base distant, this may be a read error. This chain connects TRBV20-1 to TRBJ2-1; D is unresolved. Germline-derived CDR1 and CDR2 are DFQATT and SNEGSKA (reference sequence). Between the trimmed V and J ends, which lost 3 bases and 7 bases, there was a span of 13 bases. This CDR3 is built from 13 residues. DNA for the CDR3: TGCAGTGCTAGCGTGCCGTTCAGGAATGAGCAGTTCTTC. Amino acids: CSASVPFRNEQFF.

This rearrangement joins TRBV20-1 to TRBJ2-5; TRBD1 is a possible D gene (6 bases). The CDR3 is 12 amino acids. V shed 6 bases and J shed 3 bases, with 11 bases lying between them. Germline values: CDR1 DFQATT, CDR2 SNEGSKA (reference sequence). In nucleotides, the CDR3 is TGCAGTGCATGGACAGTAAAAGAGACCCAGTACTTC. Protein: CSAWTVKETQYF.

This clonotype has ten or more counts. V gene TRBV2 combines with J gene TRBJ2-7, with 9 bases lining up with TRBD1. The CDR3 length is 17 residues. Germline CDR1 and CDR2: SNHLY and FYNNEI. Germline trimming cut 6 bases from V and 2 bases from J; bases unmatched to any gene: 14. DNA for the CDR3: TGTGCCAGCAGGGGGACAGGGTTTTCCGATGGCCCCTACGAGCAGTACTTC. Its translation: CASRGTGFSDGPYEQYF.

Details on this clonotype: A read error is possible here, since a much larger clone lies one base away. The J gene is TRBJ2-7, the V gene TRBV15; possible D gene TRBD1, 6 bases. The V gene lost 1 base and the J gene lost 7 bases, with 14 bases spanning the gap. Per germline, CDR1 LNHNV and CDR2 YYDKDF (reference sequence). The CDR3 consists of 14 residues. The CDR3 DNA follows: TGTGCCACCAGCAGAGCAGGACAGTACAATGAGCAGTACTTC. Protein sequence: CATSRAGQYNEQYF.

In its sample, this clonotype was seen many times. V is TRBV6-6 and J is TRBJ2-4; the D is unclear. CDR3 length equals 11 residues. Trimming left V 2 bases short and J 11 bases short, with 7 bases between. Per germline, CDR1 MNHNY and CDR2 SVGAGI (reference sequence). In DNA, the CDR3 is TGTGCCAGCAGTTACGACCAGCTTCAGTACTTC. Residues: CASSYDQLQYF.

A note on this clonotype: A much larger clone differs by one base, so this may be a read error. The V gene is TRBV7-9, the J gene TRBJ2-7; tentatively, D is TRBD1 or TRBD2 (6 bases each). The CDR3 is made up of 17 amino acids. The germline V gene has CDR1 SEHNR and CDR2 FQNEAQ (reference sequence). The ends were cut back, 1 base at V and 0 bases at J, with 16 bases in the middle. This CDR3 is CASSLVGGGTHSYEQYF. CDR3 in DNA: TGTGCCAGCAGCTTAGTGGGGGGTGGGACACACTCCTACGAGCAGTACTTC.

This CDR3 is CSARVQGVVSNQPQHF. CDR3 in DNA: TGCAGTGCTAGAGTACAGGGGGTGGTAAGCAATCAGCCCCAGCATTTT. The chain has TRBV20-1 and TRBJ1-5; 8 nucleotides line up with TRBD1. Germline values: CDR1 DFQATT, CDR2 SNEGSKA (reference sequence). The CDR3 runs to 16 residues. V gave up 1 base and J gave up 1 base; unmatched junction bases: 6.

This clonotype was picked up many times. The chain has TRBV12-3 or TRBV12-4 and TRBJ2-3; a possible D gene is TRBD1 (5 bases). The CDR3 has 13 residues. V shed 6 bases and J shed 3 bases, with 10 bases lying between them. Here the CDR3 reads CASRPSGTDTQYF. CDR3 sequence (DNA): TGTGCCAGCAGGCCCTCAGGGACAGATACGCAGTATTTT.

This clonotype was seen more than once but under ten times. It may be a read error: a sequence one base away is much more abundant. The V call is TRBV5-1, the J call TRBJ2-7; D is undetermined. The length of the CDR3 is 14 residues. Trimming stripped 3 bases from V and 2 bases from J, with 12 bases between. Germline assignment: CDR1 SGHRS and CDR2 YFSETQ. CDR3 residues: CASSWEPVPYEQYF. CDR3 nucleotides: TGCGCCAGCAGCTGGGAACCGGTTCCCTACGAGCAGTACTTC.

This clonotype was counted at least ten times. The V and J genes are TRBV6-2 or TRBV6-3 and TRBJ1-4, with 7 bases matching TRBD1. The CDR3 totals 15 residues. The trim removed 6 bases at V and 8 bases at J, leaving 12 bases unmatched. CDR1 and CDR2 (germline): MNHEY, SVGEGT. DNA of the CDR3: TGTGCCAGCAGACCCTTGGACAGGATTGAGGAAAAACTGTTTTTT. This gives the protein CASRPLDRIEEKLFF.

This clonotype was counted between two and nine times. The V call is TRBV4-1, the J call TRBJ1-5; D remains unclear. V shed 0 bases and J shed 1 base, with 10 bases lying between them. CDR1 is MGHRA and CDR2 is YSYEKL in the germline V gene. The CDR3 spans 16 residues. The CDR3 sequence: CASSQDLSISNQPQHF. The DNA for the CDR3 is TGCGCCAGCAGCCAAGATTTGTCCATAAGCAATCAGCCCCAGCATTTT.

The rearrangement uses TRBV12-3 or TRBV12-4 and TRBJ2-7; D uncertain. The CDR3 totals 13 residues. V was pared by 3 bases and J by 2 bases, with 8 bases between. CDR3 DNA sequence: TGTGCCAGCAGTTTGCAGATTCCCTACGAGCAGTACTTC. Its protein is CASSLQIPYEQYF.

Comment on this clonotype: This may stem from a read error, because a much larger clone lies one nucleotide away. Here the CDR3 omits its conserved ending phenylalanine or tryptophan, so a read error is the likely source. CDR3 in amino acids: CASVQGAKNIQYY. The CDR3 DNA is TGTGCCAGCGTCCAAGGAGCCAAAAACATTCAGTACTAC. V usage is TRBV6-1 and J usage is TRBJ2-4; D remains ambiguous. The CDR3 runs 13 residues. Germline V gene data show CDR1 as MNHNS and CDR2 as SASEGT. V was pared by 8 bases and J by 0 bases, with 8 bases between.

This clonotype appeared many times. The CDR3 DNA reads as TGCAGTGCTAGTTTACTAGCGCGCAATGAGCAGTTCTTC. Its protein is CSASLLARNEQFF. The gene calls are TRBV20-1 and TRBJ2-1; TRBD2 matches 7 bases. The CDR3 runs 13 residues. J lost 6 bases, V lost 3 bases, and 5 bases had no gene match. Germline CDR1 and CDR2: DFQATT and SNEGSKA (reference sequence).

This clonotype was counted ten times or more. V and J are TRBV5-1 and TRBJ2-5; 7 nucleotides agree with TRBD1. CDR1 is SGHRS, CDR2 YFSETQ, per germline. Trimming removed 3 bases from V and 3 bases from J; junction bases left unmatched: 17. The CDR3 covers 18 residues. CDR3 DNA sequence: TGCGCCAGCAGCTCGCCGGGACAGACTGGTAGGGAAAAAGAGACCCAGTACTTC. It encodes CASSSPGQTGREKETQYF.

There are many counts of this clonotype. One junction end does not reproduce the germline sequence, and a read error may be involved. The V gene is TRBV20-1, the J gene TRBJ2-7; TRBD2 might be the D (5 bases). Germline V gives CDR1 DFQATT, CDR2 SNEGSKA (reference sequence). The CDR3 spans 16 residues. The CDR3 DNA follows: TGCAGTACTAGAGATAGTATCGGGCCGAGGCCCCACGAGCAGTACTTC. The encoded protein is CSTRDSIGPRPHEQYF.

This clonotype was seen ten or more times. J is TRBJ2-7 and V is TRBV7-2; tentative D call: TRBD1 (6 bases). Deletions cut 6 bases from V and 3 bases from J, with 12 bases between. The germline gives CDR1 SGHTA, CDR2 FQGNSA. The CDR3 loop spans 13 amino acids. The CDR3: CASSQGTYYEQYF. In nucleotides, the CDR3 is TGTGCCAGCAGTCAGGGGACCTACTACGAGCAGTACTTC.